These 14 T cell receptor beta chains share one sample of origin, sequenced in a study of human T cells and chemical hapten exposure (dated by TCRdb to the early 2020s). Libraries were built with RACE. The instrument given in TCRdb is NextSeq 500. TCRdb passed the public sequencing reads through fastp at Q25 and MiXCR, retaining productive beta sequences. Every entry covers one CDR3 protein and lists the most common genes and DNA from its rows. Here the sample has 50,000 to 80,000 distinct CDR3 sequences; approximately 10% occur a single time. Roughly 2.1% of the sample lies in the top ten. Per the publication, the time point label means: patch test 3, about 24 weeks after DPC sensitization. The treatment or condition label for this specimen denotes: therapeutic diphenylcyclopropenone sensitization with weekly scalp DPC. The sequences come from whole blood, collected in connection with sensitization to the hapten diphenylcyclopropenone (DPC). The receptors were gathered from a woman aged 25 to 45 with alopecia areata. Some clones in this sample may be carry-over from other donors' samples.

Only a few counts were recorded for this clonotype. CDR3 loop: CASSLREPGHGGEQYF. The DNA for the CDR3 is TGCGCCAGCAGCTTGCGGGAACCGGGGCACGGGGGCGAGCAGTACTTC. V gene TRBV5-1 combines with J gene TRBJ2-7; D perhaps matches TRBD2 (6 bases). V dropped 1 base and J dropped 6 bases, with 20 bases sitting between them. The germline gives CDR1 SGHRS, CDR2 YFSETQ. The CDR3 is 16 residues long.

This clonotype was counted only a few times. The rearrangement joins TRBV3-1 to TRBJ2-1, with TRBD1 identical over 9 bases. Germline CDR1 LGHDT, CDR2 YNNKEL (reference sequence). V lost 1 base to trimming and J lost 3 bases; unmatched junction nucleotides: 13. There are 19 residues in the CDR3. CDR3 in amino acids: CASSQGGSMGQGRYNEQFF. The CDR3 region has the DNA TGTGCCAGCAGCCAAGGAGGCTCAATGGGACAGGGTCGCTACAATGAGCAGTTCTTC.

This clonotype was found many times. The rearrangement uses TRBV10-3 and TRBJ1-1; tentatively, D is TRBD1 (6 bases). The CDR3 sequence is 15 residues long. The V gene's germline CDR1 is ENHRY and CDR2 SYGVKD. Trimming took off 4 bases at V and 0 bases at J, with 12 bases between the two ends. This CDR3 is CAISALDSMNTEAFF. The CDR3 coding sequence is TGTGCCATCAGTGCATTGGACAGCATGAACACTGAAGCTTTCTTT.

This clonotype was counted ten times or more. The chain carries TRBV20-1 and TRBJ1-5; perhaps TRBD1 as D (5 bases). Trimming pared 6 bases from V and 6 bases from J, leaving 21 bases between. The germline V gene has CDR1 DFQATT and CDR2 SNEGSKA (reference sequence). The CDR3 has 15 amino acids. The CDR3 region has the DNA TGCAGTGCCTGGGGGGGGAATTTTGTTGGTCAGCCCCAGCATTTT. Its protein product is CSAWGGNFVGQPQHF.

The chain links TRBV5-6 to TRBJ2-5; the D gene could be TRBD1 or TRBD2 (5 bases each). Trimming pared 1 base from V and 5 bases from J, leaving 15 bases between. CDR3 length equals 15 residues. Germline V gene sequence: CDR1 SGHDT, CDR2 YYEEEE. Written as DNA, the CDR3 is TGTGCCAGCAGCTTGAGATCGGGGCGAGGGGAGACCCAGTACTTC. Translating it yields CASSLRSGRGETQYF. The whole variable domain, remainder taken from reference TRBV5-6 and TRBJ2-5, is DAGVTQSPTHLIKTRGQQVTLRCSPKSGHDTVSWYQQALGQGPQFIFQYYEEEERQRGNFPDRFSGHQFPNYSSELNVNALLLGDSALYLCASSLRSGRGETQYFGPGTRLLVL.

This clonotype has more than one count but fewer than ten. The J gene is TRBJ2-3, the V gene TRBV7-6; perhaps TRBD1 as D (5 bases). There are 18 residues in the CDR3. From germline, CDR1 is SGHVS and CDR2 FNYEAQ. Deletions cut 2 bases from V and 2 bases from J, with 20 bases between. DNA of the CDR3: TGTGCCAGCAGCTTAAACAATCCAGCCCCAGGGTTCACAGATACGCAGTATTTT. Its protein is CASSLNNPAPGFTDTQYF.

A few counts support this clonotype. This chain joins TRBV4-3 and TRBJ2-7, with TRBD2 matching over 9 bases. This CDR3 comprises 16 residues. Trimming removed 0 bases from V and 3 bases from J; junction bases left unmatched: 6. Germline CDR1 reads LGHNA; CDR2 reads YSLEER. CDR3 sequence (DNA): TGCGCCAGCAGCCAAGATAGGGCGGGAGGGTACTACGAGCAGTACTTC. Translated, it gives CASSQDRAGGYYEQYF.

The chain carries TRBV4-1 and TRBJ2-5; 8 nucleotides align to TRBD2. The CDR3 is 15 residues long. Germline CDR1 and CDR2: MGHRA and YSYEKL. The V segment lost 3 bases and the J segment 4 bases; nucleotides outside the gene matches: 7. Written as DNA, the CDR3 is TGCGCCAGCAGCCACTTAGCGGGGCTAAGAGAGACCCAGTACTTC. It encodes CASSHLAGLRETQYF.

DNA of the CDR3: TGTGCCAGCAGTTCCACAGCAGGGGTGGAAGAGACCCAGTACTTC. Translating gives CASSSTAGVEETQYF. The chain employs TRBV28 and TRBJ2-5; maybe TRBD1 (6 bases). The V gene lost 4 bases and the J gene lost 3 bases, with 15 bases spanning the gap. The CDR3 loop spans 15 amino acids. Germline loops: CDR1 MDHEN, CDR2 SYDVKM. Using reference TRBV28 and TRBJ2-5 for the parts outside the CDR3, the full variable domain is DVKVTQSSRYLVKRTGEKVFLECVQDMDHENMFWYRQDPGLGLRLIYFSYDVKMKEKGDIPEGYSVSREKKERFSLILESASTNQTSMYLCASSSTAGVEETQYFGPGTRLLVL.

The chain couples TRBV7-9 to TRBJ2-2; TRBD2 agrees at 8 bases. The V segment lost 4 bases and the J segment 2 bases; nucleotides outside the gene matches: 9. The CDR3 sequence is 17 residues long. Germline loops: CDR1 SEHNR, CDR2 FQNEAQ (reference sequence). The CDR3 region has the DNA TGTGCCAGCAGCTCCTGGAATAGCGGGGTTAACACCGGGGAGCTGTTTTTT. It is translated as CASSSWNSGVNTGELFF.

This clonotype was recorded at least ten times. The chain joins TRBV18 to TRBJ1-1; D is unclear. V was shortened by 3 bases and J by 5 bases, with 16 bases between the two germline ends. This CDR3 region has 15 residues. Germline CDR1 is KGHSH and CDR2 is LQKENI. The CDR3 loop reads CASSPGSGVGTEAFF. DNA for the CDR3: TGTGCCAGCTCACCCGGGTCCGGGGTGGGTACTGAAGCTTTCTTT.

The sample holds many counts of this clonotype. CDR3 coding DNA: TGTGCCAGCAGCTTTTTTGGGTCACCCCTCCACTTT. It codes for CASSFFGSPLHF. The J gene is TRBJ1-6, the V gene TRBV5-5, with D hard to call. There are 12 residues in the CDR3. Trimming removed 2 bases at V and 10 bases at J, with 7 bases between. The germline gives CDR1 SGHKS, CDR2 YYEKEE (reference sequence). Variable domain in full (rest from reference TRBV5-5 and TRBJ1-6): DAGVTQSPTHLIKTRGQQVTLRCSPISGHKSVSWYQQVLGQGPQFIFQYYEKEERGRGNFPDRFSARQFPNYSSELNVNALLLGDSALYLCASSFFGSPLHFGNGTRLTVT.

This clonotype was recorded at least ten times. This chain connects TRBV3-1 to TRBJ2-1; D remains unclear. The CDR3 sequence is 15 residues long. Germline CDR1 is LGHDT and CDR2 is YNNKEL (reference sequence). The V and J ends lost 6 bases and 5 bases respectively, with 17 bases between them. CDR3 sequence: CASRPEKGTHNEQFF. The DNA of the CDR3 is TGTGCCAGCAGACCTGAGAAGGGAACCCACAATGAGCAGTTCTTC.

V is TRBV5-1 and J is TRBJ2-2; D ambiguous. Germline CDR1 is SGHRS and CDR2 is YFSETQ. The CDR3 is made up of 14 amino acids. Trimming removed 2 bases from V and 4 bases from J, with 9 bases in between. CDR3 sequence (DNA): TGCGCCAGCAGCTTTAGCCAGACCACCGGGGAGCTGTTTTTT. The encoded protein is CASSFSQTTGELFF.